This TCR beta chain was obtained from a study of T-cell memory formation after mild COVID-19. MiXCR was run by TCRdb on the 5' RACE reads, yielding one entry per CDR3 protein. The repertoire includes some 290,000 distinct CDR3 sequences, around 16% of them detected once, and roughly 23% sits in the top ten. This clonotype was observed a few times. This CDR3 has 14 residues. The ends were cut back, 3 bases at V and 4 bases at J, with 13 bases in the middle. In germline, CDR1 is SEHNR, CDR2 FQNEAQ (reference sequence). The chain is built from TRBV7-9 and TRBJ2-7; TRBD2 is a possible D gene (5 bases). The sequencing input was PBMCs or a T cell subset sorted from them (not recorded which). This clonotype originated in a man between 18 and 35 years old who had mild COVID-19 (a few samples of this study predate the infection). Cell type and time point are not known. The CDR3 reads CASSLNVGGYEQYF. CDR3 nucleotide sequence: TGTGCCAGCAGCTTGAACGTGGGCGGGTACGAGCAGTACTTC.